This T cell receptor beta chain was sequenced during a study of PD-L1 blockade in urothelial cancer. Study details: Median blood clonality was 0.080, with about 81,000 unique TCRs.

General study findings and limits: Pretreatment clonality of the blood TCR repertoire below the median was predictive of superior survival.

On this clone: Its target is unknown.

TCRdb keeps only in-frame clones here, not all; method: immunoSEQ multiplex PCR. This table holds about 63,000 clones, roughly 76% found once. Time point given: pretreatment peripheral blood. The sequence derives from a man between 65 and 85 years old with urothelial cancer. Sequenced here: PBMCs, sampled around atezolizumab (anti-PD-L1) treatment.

CDR3 bases: TGTGCCAGCAGCGACGGGACATGGGAGACCCAGTACTTC. This gives the protein CASSDGTWETQYF. The chain uses TRBV7-2 and TRBJ2-5, with D possibly matching TRBD1 (6 bases). The germline gives CDR1 SGHTA, CDR2 FQGNSA. V was cut by 5 bases and J by 5 bases, with 12 bases left in between. This CDR3 has 13 amino acids.